This record looks at one TCR beta chain sequence and its context. As yet, its antigen is unknown. Method: immunoSEQ multiplex PCR; TCRdb's copy keeps in-frame clones and lacks some. The sample holds several thousand clones, 85% to 95% seen once. The data originate from a study of T cell clonotyping in hematopoietic cell transplantation. Trimming took off 6 bases at V and 3 bases at J, with 8 bases between the two ends. CDR3 length: 12 residues. CDR1 is SNHLY, CDR2 FYNNEI, per germline. Recipient blood drawn about 28 days pretransplant and days 30, 100, 180 after. Study outcomes and limitations: Broader posttransplant TCR repertoire diversity was predicted by graft donor and pretransplant recipient Inverse Simpson Index values. Few recipient clonotypes overlapped donors; over 95% were de novo at given depth. Pathologically expanded recipient clonotypes increased progressively from day 30 to day 180 as diversity fell.

Sequences were derived from PBMCs, sampled 180 days after allogeneic stem cell transplant. The TCR comes from a female patient aged 50-59 years who had an allogeneic stem cell transplant from an unrelated donor, so the T cells may come from the graft donor. Some clones in this sample may be carry-over from other donors' samples. This chain connects TRBV2 to TRBJ2-5; tentatively, D is TRBD1 (6 bases). In nucleotides, the CDR3 is TGTGCCAGCAGGCACAGGGAAGAGACCCAGTACTTC. Translating it yields CASRHREETQYF.